One and the same sample provided the 24 T cell receptor beta chains below, sequenced in a study of cytomegalovirus exposure and HLA in healthy donors. With 60 Vbeta and 13 Jbeta primers, the PCR was carried out. Some clones are missing from TCRdb's copy, which holds only in-frame ones; the method was immunoSEQ multiplex PCR. Among some 150,000 clones, around 80% were seen once, and the ten largest hold 9.7%. Sequencing was performed on PBMCs. Source of these receptors: a man aged 18 to 30 in good health and CMV-seropositive.

This chain connects TRBV10-2 to TRBJ2-5; D might be TRBD1 (5 bases). Looked up from germline, CDR1 is WSHSY and CDR2 is SAAADI. V dropped 8 bases and J dropped 2 bases, with 12 bases sitting between them. The length of the CDR3 is 13 residues. The CDR3 DNA follows: TGCGCCAGCTCGCAACAGGCACAAGAGACCCAGTACTTC. Amino acids: CASSQQAQETQYF.

The chain combines TRBV7-2 with TRBJ2-5; D may be TRBD2 (6 bases). Germline CDR1 is SGHTA and CDR2 is FQGNSA. Trimming left V 2 bases short and J 4 bases short, with 14 bases between. This CDR3 contains 15 residues. CDR3 in DNA: TGTGCCAGCAGCTTATTGGGGGGAGACGGAGAGACCCAGTACTTC. Residues: CASSLLGGDGETQYF.

The chain recombines TRBV6-4 with TRBJ2-1; 12 bases agree with TRBD2. The CDR3 covers 15 residues. Unmatched junction bases numbered 8, after V lost 5 bases and J lost 9 bases. The germline V gene has CDR1 MRHNA and CDR2 SNTAGT. CDR3 protein: CASSHTSGRLVEQFF. The CDR3 DNA reads TGTGCCAGCAGTCACACTAGCGGGAGGTTGGTTGAGCAGTTCTTC.

The genes are TRBV29-1 and TRBJ1-5; 7 bases agree with TRBD1. The V segment lost 6 bases and the J segment 6 bases; nucleotides outside the gene matches: 8. Germline values: CDR1 SQVTM, CDR2 ANQGSEA. The CDR3 has 13 residues. CDR3 bases: TGCAGCGTACAAGACAGGGCAGGTCAGCCCCAGCATTTT. This translates into CSVQDRAGQPQHF.

The chain is built from TRBV27 and TRBJ2-7; possibly TRBD1 for D (6 bases). The V gene lost 2 bases and the J gene lost 6 bases, with 11 bases spanning the gap. In germline, CDR1 is MNHEY, CDR2 SMNVEV (reference sequence). CDR3 length: 13 residues. The CDR3 nucleotides are TGTGCCAGCAGTTTAAACAGGGCTGTCGAGCAGTACTTC. This encodes CASSLNRAVEQYF.

This sequence joins TRBV4-1 and TRBJ2-3; 8 positions match TRBD2. CDR3 length: 16 residues. Per germline, CDR1 MGHRA and CDR2 YSYEKL. After removal of 0 bases from V and 0 bases from J, the junction contained 2 bases not matched to a gene. The DNA of the CDR3 is TGCGCCAGCAGCCAAGACGGGGGGGTAAGCACAGATACGCAGTATTTT. The encoded protein is CASSQDGGVSTDTQYF.

The CDR3 here is CASSPRGDQETQYF. CDR3 coding DNA: TGTGCCAGTAGTCCTCGAGGAGACCAAGAGACCCAGTACTTC. The chain recombines TRBV19 with TRBJ2-5; D not resolved. The CDR3 length is 14 residues. V lost 5 bases and J lost 0, with 10 bases in between. Germline CDR1 LNHDA, CDR2 SQIVND (reference sequence).

This rearrangement joins TRBV6-1 to TRBJ2-2, with D perhaps TRBD1 (5 bases). Germline V gives CDR1 MNHNS, CDR2 SASEGT. This CDR3 is built from 16 residues. V lost 2 bases and J 2 bases, leaving 12 bases between the germline ends. As DNA, the CDR3 is TGTGCCAGCAGTGAAAGGGCCAGGGAAAACACCGGGGAGCTGTTTTTT. Protein product: CASSERARENTGELFF.

V and J are TRBV27 and TRBJ2-2; TRBD1 aligns across 7 bases. After removal of 2 bases from V and 3 bases from J, the junction contained 6 bases not matched to a gene. The CDR3 has 16 residues. Germline assignment: CDR1 MNHEY and CDR2 SMNVEV (reference sequence). CDR3 residues: CASSLIRGLDTGELFF. In DNA form, the CDR3 reads TGTGCCAGCAGTTTAATCAGGGGGTTAGACACCGGGGAGCTGTTTTTT.

This clone was detected once. J is TRBJ1-2 and V is TRBV5-6, with 8 bases identical to TRBD1. Germline V gene sequence: CDR1 SGHDT, CDR2 YYEEEE. Germline trimming cut 3 bases from V and 4 bases from J; bases unmatched to any gene: 8. The CDR3 spans 15 residues. CDR3 residues: CASSSTAGGVYGYTF. CDR3 nucleotides: TGTGCCAGCAGCTCTACCGCAGGGGGCGTCTATGGCTACACCTTC.

This chain connects TRBV5-1 to TRBJ2-7; TRBD2 matches at 8 bases. Germline trimming cut 4 bases from V and 2 bases from J; bases unmatched to any gene: 17. Germline V gives CDR1 SGHRS, CDR2 YFSETQ. The CDR3 length is 18 residues. CDR3 nucleotides: TGCGCCAGCAGCCAAGAGGGGAAAGAGGGACTAGGTCCCTACGAGCAGTACTTC. Its translation: CASSQEGKEGLGPYEQYF.

The rearrangement joins TRBV21-1 to TRBJ1-1; the table's D call, TRBD1, was not checked against the DNA. TRBV21-1 is a known pseudogene. The CDR3 has 15 amino acids. This chain's CDR3 is CASSKASWDRTEAFF. Here the CDR3 DNA reads TGTGCCAGCAGCAAAGCGAGTTGGGACAGGACTGAAGCTTTCTTT.

This chain connects TRBV15 to TRBJ2-5; a weak D match, TRBD1 (6 bases). Trimming stripped 8 bases from V and 5 bases from J, with 18 bases between. In germline, CDR1 is LNHNV, CDR2 YYDKDF (reference sequence). The CDR3 has 14 amino acids. The CDR3 loop reads CATSPGHRRETQYF. Written as DNA, the CDR3 is TGTGCCACCTCCCCGGGACACCGACGCGAGACCCAGTACTTC.

The chain has TRBV7-2 and TRBJ2-7, with TRBD2 matching over 12 bases. Germline V lookup: CDR1 SGHTA, CDR2 FQGNSA. This CDR3 spans 16 amino acids. V lost 0 bases, J lost 5 bases, and 5 bases stayed unmatched. CDR3 DNA sequence: TGTGCCAGCAGCTTAGCGCAACTAGCGGGGGGCAACGAGCAGTACTTC. Its protein is CASSLAQLAGGNEQYF.

The rearrangement links TRBV27 to TRBJ2-7; the D gene is possibly TRBD1 (5 bases). Germline CDR1 reads MNHEY; CDR2 reads SMNVEV (reference sequence). Trimming removed 1 base from V and 6 bases from J, with 10 bases in between. The CDR3 sequence is 13 residues long. The CDR3 here is CASSLLGDSEQYF. The CDR3 DNA sequence: TGTGCCAGCAGTTTATTAGGGGATAGCGAGCAGTACTTC.

In its sample, this clone was seen once. One end of the junction is discordant with germline, which a read error may explain. V and J are TRBV7-9 and TRBJ2-2; D call uncertain. The germline gives CDR1 SEHNR, CDR2 FQNEAQ (reference sequence). This CDR3 is built from 14 residues. DNA of the CDR3: TGTTCCAGCAGCCGAGACTCGAACACCGGGGAGCTGTTTTTT. This codes for CSSSRDSNTGELFF.

The chain recombines TRBV27 with TRBJ1-4; TRBD1 is a possible D gene (6 bases). V lost 0 bases to trimming and J lost 5 bases, with 10 bases between them. Germline loops: CDR1 MNHEY, CDR2 SMNVEV (reference sequence). The CDR3 is 15 amino acids. CDR3 protein: CASSLSGRGNEKLFF. CDR3 nucleotides: TGTGCCAGCAGTTTATCGGGCAGGGGAAATGAAAAACTGTTTTTT.

This sequence joins TRBV7-3 and TRBJ1-2; TRBD1 aligns across 10 bases. The ends lost 5 bases at V and 5 bases at J; junction bases unmatched: 2. The CDR3 contains 13 residues. Germline lookup yields CDR1 SGHTA and CDR2 FQGTGA. The CDR3 DNA reads as TGTGCCAGCAGCGTGGGACAGGGGTATGGCTACACCTTC. The encoded protein is CASSVGQGYGYTF.

This chain joins TRBV5-8 and TRBJ2-3, with D possibly being TRBD1 (6 bases). Trimming removed 4 bases from V and 4 bases from J, with 16 bases in between. The CDR3 consists of 15 residues. The V gene's germline CDR1 is SGHTS and CDR2 YDEGEE. CDR3 nucleotide sequence: TGTGCCAGCAGCACATACGGACAGACCCCAGATACGCAGTATTTT. Translated, it gives CASSTYGQTPDTQYF. Using reference TRBV5-8 and TRBJ2-3 for the parts outside the CDR3, the full variable domain is EAGVTQSPTHLIKTRGQQATLRCSPISGHTSVYWYQQALGLGLQFLLWYDEGEERNRGNFPPRFSGRQFPNYSSELNVNALELEDSALYLCASSTYGQTPDTQYFGPGTRLTVL.

The genes are TRBV30 and TRBJ2-1, with D perhaps matching TRBD2 (5 bases). Between the trimmed V and J ends, which lost 3 bases and 8 bases, there was a span of 17 bases. CDR3 size: 14 residues. Germline V gives CDR1 GTSNPN, CDR2 SVGIG (reference sequence). The CDR3 region has the DNA TGTGCCTGGAGGTTCGGGGTCAACTTGGATGAGCAGTTCTTC. Translation: CAWRFGVNLDEQFF.

This chain connects TRBV6-5 to TRBJ2-3; D remains ambiguous. The CDR3 contains 14 residues. Trimming removed 6 bases from V and 2 bases from J, with 12 bases in between. Germline assignment: CDR1 MNHEY and CDR2 SVGAGI. Here the CDR3 reads CASRDWQYTDTQYF. The CDR3 DNA follows: TGTGCCAGCAGAGACTGGCAGTACACAGATACGCAGTATTTT.

V is TRBV6-5 and J is TRBJ1-3, with D possibly being TRBD1 (6 bases). V lost 6 bases, J lost 4 bases, and 10 bases lay in between. CDR1 and CDR2 from the germline V gene are MNHEY and SVGAGI. The CDR3 contains 13 residues. CDR3 sequence reads: CASRQTGGNTIYF. CDR3 coding DNA: TGTGCCAGCAGGCAAACAGGGGGAAACACCATATATTTT.

This clone was detected a few times. The genes are TRBV15 and TRBJ2-7; 9 positions match TRBD1. CDR1 and CDR2 from the germline V gene are LNHNV and YYDKDF (reference sequence). The CDR3 consists of 15 residues. V was clipped by 7 bases and J by 3 bases; unmatched bases: 10. The CDR3 DNA reads as TGTGCCACCACCCTAGGGGGACAGGGCAACTACGAGCAGTACTTC. Encoded protein: CATTLGGQGNYEQYF.

This clone was detected a few times. The chain is built from TRBV7-2 and TRBJ2-5, with a weak D call TRBD2 (6 bases). The germline V and J ends were trimmed by 0 bases and 4 bases, with 12 bases remaining between them. Germline CDR1 reads SGHTA; CDR2 reads FQGNSA. The CDR3 has 15 amino acids. DNA for the CDR3: TGTGCCAGCAGCTTAGCCGGCGGGATAGCAGAGACCCAGTACTTC. It translates to CASSLAGGIAETQYF. The variable domain in full, completed from reference TRBV7-2 and TRBJ2-5, reads GAGVSQSPSNKVTEKGKDVELRCDPISGHTALYWYRQSLGQGLEFLIYFQGNSAPDKSGLPSDRFSAERTGGSVSTLTIQRTQQEDSAVYLCASSLAGGIAETQYFGPGTRLLVL.